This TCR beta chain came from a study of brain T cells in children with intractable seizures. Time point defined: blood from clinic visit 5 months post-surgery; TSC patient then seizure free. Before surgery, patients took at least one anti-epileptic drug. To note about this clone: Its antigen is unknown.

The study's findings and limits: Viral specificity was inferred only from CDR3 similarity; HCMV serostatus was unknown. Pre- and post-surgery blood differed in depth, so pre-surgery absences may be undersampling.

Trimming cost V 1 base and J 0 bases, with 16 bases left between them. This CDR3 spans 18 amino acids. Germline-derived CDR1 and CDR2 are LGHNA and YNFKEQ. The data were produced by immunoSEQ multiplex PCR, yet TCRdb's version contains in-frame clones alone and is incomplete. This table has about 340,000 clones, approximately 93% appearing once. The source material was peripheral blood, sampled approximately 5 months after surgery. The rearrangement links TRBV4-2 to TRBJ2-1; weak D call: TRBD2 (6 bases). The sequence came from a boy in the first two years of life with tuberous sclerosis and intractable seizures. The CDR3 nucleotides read TGTGCCAGCAGCCAAGTAGGGCTTGACGGGAGCTCCTACAATGAGCAGTTCTTC. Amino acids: CASSQVGLDGSSYNEQFF.